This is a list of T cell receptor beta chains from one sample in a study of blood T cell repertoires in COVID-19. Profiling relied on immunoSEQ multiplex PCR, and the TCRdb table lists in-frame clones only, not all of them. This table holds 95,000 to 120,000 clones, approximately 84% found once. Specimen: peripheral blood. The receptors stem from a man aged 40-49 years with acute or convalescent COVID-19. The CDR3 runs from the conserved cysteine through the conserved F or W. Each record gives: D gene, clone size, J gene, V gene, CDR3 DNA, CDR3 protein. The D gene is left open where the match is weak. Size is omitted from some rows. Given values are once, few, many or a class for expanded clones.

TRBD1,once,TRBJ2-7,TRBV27,TGTGCCAGCAGCCCTATTCTACTTGGGACAGGGGACAGCGAGCAGTACTTC,CASSPILLGTGDSEQYF
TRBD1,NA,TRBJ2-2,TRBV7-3,TGTGCCAGCAGCTTACAGGGGGCGAACGGGGAGCTGTTTTTT,CASSLQGANGELFF
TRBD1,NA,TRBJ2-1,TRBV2,TGTGCCAGCAGTGAAGACAGGGGATCCTACAATGAGCAGTTCTTC,CASSEDRGSYNEQFF
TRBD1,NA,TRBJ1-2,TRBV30,TGTGCCTGGGGAAGACAGGGGGCCGTCTATGGCTACACCTTC,CAWGRQGAVYGYTF
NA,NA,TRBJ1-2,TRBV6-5,TGTGCCAGCAAGATACAGGGTACCTATGGCTACACCTTC,CASKIQGTYGYTF
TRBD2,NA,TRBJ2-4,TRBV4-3,TGCGCCAGCAGCCAAGATGTCACTAGCGGGGGGGACCAAAACATTCAGTACTTC,CASSQDVTSGGDQNIQYF
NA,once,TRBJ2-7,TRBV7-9,TGTGCCAGCAGCTTAAGTAGCGTTTACGAGCAGTACTTC,CASSLSSVYEQYF
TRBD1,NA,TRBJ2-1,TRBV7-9,TGTGCCAGCAGCTCGGACAGGGCTTGGTCGAATGAGCAGTTCTTC,CASSSDRAWSNEQFF
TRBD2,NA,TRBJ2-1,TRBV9,TGTGCCAGCAGCCCCAGTTGGGGGGGCAATGAGCAGTTCTTC,CASSPSWGGNEQFF
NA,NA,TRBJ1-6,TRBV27,TGTGCCAGCAGTCCCGCCGGGATCCTCATATCACCCCTCCACTTT,CASSPAGILISPLHF
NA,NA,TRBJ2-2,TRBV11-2,TGTGCCAGCAGCTCTGGGAGAACCGGGGAGCTGTTTTTT,CASSSGRTGELFF
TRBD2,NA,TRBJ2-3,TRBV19,TGTGCCAGTAGTCCGCGACTAGCGGGGGGCACAGATACGCAGTATTTT,CASSPRLAGGTDTQYF
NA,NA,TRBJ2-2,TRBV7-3,TGTGCCAGCAGCGCCCAGACTAGGGCCGGGGAGCTGTTTTTT,CASSAQTRAGELFF
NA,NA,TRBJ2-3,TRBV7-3,TGTGCCAGCAGCTCGACTGCAGATACGCAGTATTTT,CASSSTADTQYF
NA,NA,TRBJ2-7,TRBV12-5,TGTGCTACTATCTCGACTCAAGCCTACGAGCAGTACTTC,CATISTQAYEQYF
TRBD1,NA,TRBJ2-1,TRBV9,TGTGCCAGCAGCGTCATCGGGACAGGTCCTGAGCAGTTCTTC,CASSVIGTGPEQFF
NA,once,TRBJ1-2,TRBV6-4,TGTGCCAGCAGTGAGTCCCGGGACGGCGGGGGAGGCTACACCTTC,CASSESRDGGGGYTF
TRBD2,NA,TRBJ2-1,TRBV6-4,TGTGCCAGCAGTGACCGTGTTAGCGGGGGTGGAAGGAATGAGCAGTTCTTC,CASSDRVSGGGRNEQFF
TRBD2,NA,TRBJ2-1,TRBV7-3,TGTGCCAGCAGCTTAAATCGGGGGGGCAGTTTAAATGAGCAGTTCTTC,CASSLNRGGSLNEQFF
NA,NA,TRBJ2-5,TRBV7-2,TGTGCCAGCAGCTACCGTAGCGACCGGGAAGAGACCCAGTACTTC,CASSYRSDREETQYF
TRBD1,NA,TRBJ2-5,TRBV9,TGTGCCAGCAGCGTCAGACAGGGATCCCAAGAGACCCAGTACTTC,CASSVRQGSQETQYF
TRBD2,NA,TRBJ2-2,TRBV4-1,TGCGCCAGCAGCCAAACGGCGGGGGGCACCGGGGAGCTGTTTTTT,CASSQTAGGTGELFF
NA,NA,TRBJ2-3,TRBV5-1,TGCGCCAGCAGCTTGGATAGGGGAACAGATACGCAGTATTTT,CASSLDRGTDTQYF
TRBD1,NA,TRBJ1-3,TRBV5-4,TGTGCCAGCAGCCGACAGGGCGGTGGAAACACCATATATTTT,CASSRQGGGNTIYF
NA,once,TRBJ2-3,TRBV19,TGTGCCAGTAGCCAGGGTTTGTTAACAGATACGCAGTATTTT,CASSQGLLTDTQYF
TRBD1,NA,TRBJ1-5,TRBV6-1,TGTGCCAGCAGTGAAAGTAAAGGGGGCACGGACAATCAGCCCCAGCATTTT,CASSESKGGTDNQPQHF
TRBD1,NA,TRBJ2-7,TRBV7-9,TGTGCCAGCAGCCCCCAACTGGGACAGGGCTCCTACGAGCAGTACTTC,CASSPQLGQGSYEQYF
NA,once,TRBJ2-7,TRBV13,TGTGCCAGCAGCTTAGGCGGACAGTACGAGCAGTACTTC,CASSLGGQYEQYF
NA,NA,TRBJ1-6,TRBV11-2,TGTGCCAGCAGCCGGTCGCCGACAGACAATTCACCCCTCCACTTT,CASSRSPTDNSPLHF
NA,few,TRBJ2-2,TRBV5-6,TGTGCCAGCAGCTTGGAAATCGGGTTAAGTCGAGGCGGGGAGCTGTTTTTT,CASSLEIGLSRGGELFF
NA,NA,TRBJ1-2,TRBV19,TGTGCCAGTGACATTACCAGGGGAAGTTATGGCTACACCTTC,CASDITRGSYGYTF
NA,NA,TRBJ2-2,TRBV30,TGTGCCTGGAAATCTTTATTCGGCAGCCCTCCGGGGAACACCGGGGAGCTGTTTTTT,CAWKSLFGSPPGNTGELFF
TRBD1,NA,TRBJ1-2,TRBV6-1,TGTGCCAGCAGTGAAAACAGGGGTGGCTACACCTTC,CASSENRGGYTF
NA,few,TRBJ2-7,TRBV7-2,TGTGCCAGCAGCTCTCTAGGACAGGAGCAGTACTTC,CASSSLGQEQYF
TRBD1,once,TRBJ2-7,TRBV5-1,TGCGCCAGCAGCGGGACAGGGTTTTACGAGCAGTACTTC,CASSGTGFYEQYF
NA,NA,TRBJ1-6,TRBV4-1,TGCGCCAGCAGCCCCGGACGGGCCACACAGGGTCGTTCGTCACCCCTCCACTTT,CASSPGRATQGRSSPLHF
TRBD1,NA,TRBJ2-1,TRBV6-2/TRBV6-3,TGTGCCAGCAGTTTATCGACAGGGAATGAGCAGTTCTTC,CASSLSTGNEQFF
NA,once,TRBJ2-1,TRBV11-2,TGTGCCAGCAGCTTGCTGGGACAAGGGTCCGTGAATGAGCAGTTCTTC,CASSLLGQGSVNEQFF
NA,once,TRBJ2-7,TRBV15,TGTGCCACCAGCAGAGTGGGCAGCTCCTACGAGCAGTACTTC,CATSRVGSSYEQYF
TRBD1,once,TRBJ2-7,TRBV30,TGTGCCTGGAGTAAAACAGGGGTATCCGGATACGAGCAGTACTTC,CAWSKTGVSGYEQYF
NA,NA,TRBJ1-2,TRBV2,TGTGCCACCGAACAGGGCTGGGGCTATGGCTACACCTTC,CATEQGWGYGYTF
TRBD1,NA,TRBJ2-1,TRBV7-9,TGTGCCAGCAGGGACCGACAGGGGGCATCCTCCAATGAGCAGTTCTTC,CASRDRQGASSNEQFF
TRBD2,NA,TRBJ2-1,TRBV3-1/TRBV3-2,TGTGCCAGCAGCCAGAGACTAGCGGGGGGCCCGGGCAATGAGCAGTTCTTC,CASSQRLAGGPGNEQFF
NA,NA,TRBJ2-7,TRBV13,TGTGCCAGCAGCTTATTTACCGGTGGAGGTAACGAGCAGTACTTC,CASSLFTGGGNEQYF
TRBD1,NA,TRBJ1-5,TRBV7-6,TGTGCCAGCAGCCCCGGAGGGACAGGGGGCGCGGTACGGCCCCAGCATTTT,CASSPGGTGGAVRPQHF
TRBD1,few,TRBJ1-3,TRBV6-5,TGTGCCAGCAGTATGGACAGGGGGAATGGAAACACCATATATTTT,CASSMDRGNGNTIYF
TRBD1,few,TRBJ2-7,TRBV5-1,TGCGCCAGCAGCTTTACGAGGGGGCCGGGATACTCCTACGAGCAGTACTTC,CASSFTRGPGYSYEQYF
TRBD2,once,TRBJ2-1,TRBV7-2,TGTGCCAGCAGCTTATCAGGTAGCGGGGCCTACAATGAGCAGTTCTTC,CASSLSGSGAYNEQFF
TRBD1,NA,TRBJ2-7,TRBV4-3,TGCGCCAGCAGCCAAGAAATAAGGGACAGGTCTTACGAGCAGTACTTC,CASSQEIRDRSYEQYF
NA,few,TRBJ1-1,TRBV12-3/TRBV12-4,TGTGCCAGCAGTTTATCAGGGTACACTGAAGCTTTCTTT,CASSLSGYTEAFF
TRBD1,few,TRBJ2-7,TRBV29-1,TGCAGCGTTGTAAGTACGCGGGTGGGGGACAGGGGGCGAGTCACCCACGAGCAGTACTTC,CSVVSTRVGDRGRVTHEQYF
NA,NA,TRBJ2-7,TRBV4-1,TGCGCCAGCAGCGTTCAGGCCAGGGATCCCTACGAGCAGTACTTC,CASSVQARDPYEQYF
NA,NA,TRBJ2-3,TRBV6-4,TGTGCCAGCAGTGACTGGGGCGGAGCTAGCACAGATACGCAGTATTTT,CASSDWGGASTDTQYF
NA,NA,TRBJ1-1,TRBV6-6,TGTGCCAGCAGGCCCCGGGGGAACACTGAAGCTTTCTTT,CASRPRGNTEAFF